This is a list of T cell receptor beta chains from one sample in a study of Graves' ophthalmopathy and Graves' hyperthyroidism. A single record per CDR3 protein comes from TCRdb applying MiXCR to the multiplex PCR reads. The sample lists 170,000 or so distinct CDR3 sequences, 30% to 45% occurring once. Specimen: peripheral blood. These receptors came from a woman between 40 and 50 years old with Graves' ophthalmopathy. Both conserved end residues are part of each CDR3.

>TRBJ2-5|TRBV7-9|15
CASSPRGGGKETQYF
>TRBJ1-1|TRBV5-1|14
CASSLRGAGTEAFF
>TRBJ2-2|TRBV19|17
CASSTHHIQGDTGELFF
>TRBJ1-2|TRBV7-2|13
CASSLWQGRGYTF
>TRBJ1-1|TRBV9|14
CASSRDRRNVEAFF
>TRBJ2-4|TRBV12-3/TRBV12-4|14
CASRRSLGKNIQYF
>TRBJ1-2|TRBV5-1|15
CASSPSWGVNYGYTF
>TRBJ2-7|TRBV5-1|15
CASSPTGTLENEQYF
>TRBJ2-7|TRBV6-5|12
CASSSLSTQQYF
>TRBJ2-7|TRBV20-1|14
CSAPRGDPTYEQYF
>TRBJ2-2|TRBV6-1|16
CASSVRGGGGTGELFF
>TRBJ2-5|TRBV29-1|11
CRGLAPETQYF
>TRBJ1-3|TRBV6-5|11
CASRTGNTIYF
>TRBJ2-7|TRBV11-1|16
CASSLSLGLLSYEQYF
>TRBJ1-5|TRBV19|14
CASSIWGASQPQHF
>TRBJ1-6|TRBV7-2|16
CASSLLPFQSNSPLHF
>TRBJ2-5|TRBV28|14
CASSFGSPGETQYF
>TRBJ2-2|TRBV27|17
CASTNPRGLVGTGELFF
>TRBJ1-2|TRBV14|14
CASSQGRSYAGYTF
>TRBJ2-7|TRBV12-3/TRBV12-4|16
CASSYPGLGLTYEQYF
>TRBJ1-1|TRBV20-1|13
CSAIQGSNTEAFF
>TRBJ2-2|TRBV9|17
CASSDPPARANTGELFF
>TRBJ2-5|TRBV11-3|15
CASSPSGQGVGTQYF
>TRBJ1-1|TRBV29-1|14
CSLWSGLQDTEAFF
>TRBJ1-1|TRBV6-2/TRBV6-3|15
CASSDRRGGHTEAFF
>TRBJ1-1|TRBV11-2|15
CASSLVTGGGTEAFF
>TRBJ1-5|TRBV2|14
CASSGQGENQPQHF
>TRBJ1-3|TRBV2|13
CASSAGSGNTIYF
>TRBJ1-2|TRBV6-5|15
CASSHAGGSNYGYTF
>TRBJ1-6|TRBV28|15
CASSLSRTYSSPLHF
>TRBJ1-3|TRBV28|16
CASRNRGTNSGNTIYF
>TRBJ2-5|TRBV14|13
CACSPDFQETQYF
>TRBJ2-5|TRBV6-2/TRBV6-3|13
CASTIGLQETQYF
>TRBJ1-2|TRBV2|13
CASSAEENYGYTF
>TRBJ1-1|TRBV19|14
CASRSRLMNTEAFF
>TRBJ1-5|TRBV6-5|14
CASSYSTGDQPQHF
>TRBJ1-5|TRBV6-2/TRBV6-3|14
CASSYTSTLEPQHF
>TRBJ2-7|TRBV4-2|17
CASSRTAGGGTRYEQYF
>TRBJ2-5|TRBV6-1|13
CASRQRGQETQYF
>TRBJ2-2|TRBV5-1|16
CASSLRASGMTGELFF
>TRBJ1-5|TRBV15|14
CATSRAGVGQPQHF
>TRBJ2-5|TRBV5-1|13
CASSVTPEETQYF
>TRBJ1-5|TRBV30|15
CAWSDQGRGNQPQHF
>TRBJ1-1|TRBV6-5|13
CTSSLQGSTEAFF
>TRBJ1-1|TRBV6-2/TRBV6-3|16
CASSYQGRRRDTEAFF
>TRBJ1-2|TRBV27|16
CASSHEGLGQRYGYTF
>TRBJ1-2|TRBV6-1|14
CASSAEGANYGYTF
>TRBJ1-1|TRBV28|15
CASSSRTGRTGEAFF
>TRBJ2-2|TRBV28|14
CASSHGTQPGKLFF
>TRBJ1-2|TRBV6-2/TRBV6-3|13
CASSYPREYGYTF
>.|TRBV6-1|13
CASLGYNSETQYF
>TRBJ1-1|TRBV12-3/TRBV12-4|14
CASALDSLNTEAFF
>TRBJ1-1|TRBV20-1|11
CSARSSRGAFF
>TRBJ1-2|TRBV6-1|17
CASSEGGSGLTNYGYTF
>TRBJ1-2|TRBV24-1|13
CATSRDGNYGYTF
>TRBJ1-2|TRBV19|14
CASSMRASNYGYTF
>TRBJ2-7|TRBV6-1|16
CASSILSGAGSYEQYF
>TRBJ1-6|TRBV12-3/TRBV12-4|14
CATQYRVHNSPLHF
>TRBJ2-5|TRBV13|15
CASSLTPDYPETQYF
>TRBJ2-7|TRBV6-1|12
CASRNTGGEQYF